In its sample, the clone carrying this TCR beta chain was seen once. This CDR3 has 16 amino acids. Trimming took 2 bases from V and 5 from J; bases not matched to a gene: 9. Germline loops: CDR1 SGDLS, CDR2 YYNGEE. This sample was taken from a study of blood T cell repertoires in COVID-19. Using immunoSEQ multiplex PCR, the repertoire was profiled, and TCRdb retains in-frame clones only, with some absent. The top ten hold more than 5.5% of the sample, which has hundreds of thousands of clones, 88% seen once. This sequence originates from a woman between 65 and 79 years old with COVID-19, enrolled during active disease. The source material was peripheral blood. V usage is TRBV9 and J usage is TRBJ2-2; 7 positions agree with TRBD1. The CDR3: CASSVQGTASTGELFF. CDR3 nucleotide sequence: TGTGCCAGCAGCGTGCAGGGGACAGCCTCTACCGGGGAGCTGTTTTTT.